The 2 T cell receptor beta chains reported below all come from one sample, sequenced in a study of blood T cell repertoires in COVID-19. Generated by immunoSEQ multiplex PCR, the TCRdb table keeps only in-frame clones and is missing some. The sample lists about 240,000 clones, roughly 86% occurring once. The sequencing sample was made of peripheral blood. The source is an elderly man with acute or convalescent COVID-19.

This clone appeared a single time. The V call is TRBV7-2, the J call TRBJ1-2; no clear D. The CDR3 contains 13 residues. Between the trimmed V and J ends, which lost 5 bases and 7 bases, there was a span of 14 bases. In germline, CDR1 is SGHTA, CDR2 FQGNSA. The CDR3 sequence is CASSPDGESGYTF. CDR3 DNA sequence: TGTGCCAGCAGCCCGGACGGGGAAAGTGGCTACACCTTC. The entire variable domain, with the rest obtained from reference TRBV7-2 and TRBJ1-2, is as follows: GAGVSQSPSNKVTEKGKDVELRCDPISGHTALYWYRQSLGQGLEFLIYFQGNSAPDKSGLPSDRFSAERTGGSVSTLTIQRTQQEDSAVYLCASSPDGESGYTFGSGTRLTVV.

The chain couples TRBV6-2 or TRBV6-3 to TRBJ2-3; the match to TRBD2 covers 9 bases. Germline V gene data show CDR1 as MNHEY and CDR2 as SVGEGT. With V trimmed by 4 bases and J by 6 bases, 11 bases remained unmatched. The CDR3 length is 16 residues. The CDR3 loop reads CASSFVLAGERDTQYF. The DNA of the CDR3 is TGTGCCAGCAGTTTCGTATTAGCGGGAGAGCGCGATACGCAGTATTTT.